Presented here are 21 T cell receptor beta chains from one specimen sequenced in a study of blood T cell repertoires in COVID-19. Data came from immunoSEQ multiplex PCR; TCRdb stores just in-frame clones and leaves some out. The sample holds around 11,000 clones, around 75% seen once. Sequenced input: peripheral blood. Receptors were obtained from a man between 65 and 85 years old with active COVID-19.

This sequence joins TRBV11-2 and TRBJ2-1, with 8 bases that match TRBD1. Germline V CDR1 and CDR2: SGHAT, FQNNGV. This CDR3 region has 17 residues. V trimming: 6 bases; J trimming: 3 bases; junction bases outside the gene matches: 13. CDR3 loop: CASRNYQGAHYYNEQFF. The CDR3 bases are TGTGCCAGCAGGAATTACCAGGGGGCCCATTACTACAATGAGCAGTTCTTC.

V gene TRBV5-1 combines with J gene TRBJ1-6; 8 bases are shared with TRBD1. Germline V lookup: CDR1 SGHRS, CDR2 YFSETQ. CDR3 length equals 15 residues. The trim removed 1 base at V and 10 bases at J, leaving 7 bases unmatched. The CDR3 here is CASSLRTGKDSPLHF. The CDR3 coding sequence is TGCGCCAGCAGCTTGAGGACAGGGAAAGACTCACCCCTCCACTTT.

V usage is TRBV25-1 and J usage is TRBJ1-2, with 11 bases aligning to TRBD1. In germline, CDR1 is MGHDK, CDR2 SYGVNS. Trimming took 5 bases from V and 5 from J; bases not matched to a gene: 7. CDR3 length equals 15 residues. The CDR3 bases are TGTGCCAGCAGTTCCCGGGACAGGGGGGAATATGGCTACACCTTC. It yields the protein CASSSRDRGEYGYTF.

This rearrangement joins TRBV7-2 to TRBJ2-3; TRBD2 is a possible D gene (7 bases). The germline V gene has CDR1 SGHTA and CDR2 FQGNSA. The CDR3 has 11 residues. Trimming stripped 8 bases from V and 8 bases from J, with 11 bases between. CDR3 region: CASLGGGTQYF. CDR3 coding DNA: TGTGCCAGCCTAGGGGGGGGTACGCAGTATTTT.

The chain carries TRBV5-1 and TRBJ2-6; D is perhaps TRBD2 (6 bases). The V end lost 4 bases, the J end lost 1 base, and 15 bases lay between the germline ends. Germline V gives CDR1 SGHRS, CDR2 YFSETQ. The CDR3 has 17 amino acids. DNA for the CDR3: TGCGCCAGCAGCGCGGGACCGGGAATATCTGGGGCCAACGTCCTGACTTTC. Protein sequence: CASSAGPGISGANVLTF.

In its sample, this clone was seen a few times. This CDR3 reads CASSLGLNRATTGELFF. As DNA, the CDR3 is TGCGCCAGCAGCTTGGGCCTCAACAGGGCCACCACCGGGGAGCTGTTTTTT. The chain has TRBV5-1 and TRBJ2-2; a weak D match, TRBD1 (6 bases). The CDR3 loop spans 17 amino acids. Germline values: CDR1 SGHRS, CDR2 YFSETQ. V lost 0 bases and J lost 4, with 16 bases in between.

This chain links TRBV6-6 with TRBJ2-1, with 11 bases aligning to TRBD1. The V segment lost 5 bases and the J segment 15 bases; nucleotides outside the gene matches: 12. Germline lookup yields CDR1 MNHNY and CDR2 SVGAGI (reference sequence). This CDR3 spans 14 amino acids. CDR3 sequence: CASSPPGTGGVPFF. The CDR3 DNA sequence: TGTGCCAGCAGTCCCCCCGGGACAGGGGGGGTGCCGTTCTTC.

The J gene is TRBJ2-4, the V gene TRBV20-1; 7 bases line up with TRBD2. The CDR3 consists of 13 residues. Germline V gene sequence: CDR1 DFQATT, CDR2 SNEGSKA (reference sequence). V trimming: 3 bases; J trimming: 10 bases; junction bases outside the gene matches: 9. As DNA, the CDR3 is TGCAGTGCTAGTTCGGACCGGGGGGAGATTCAGTACTTC. It encodes CSASSDRGEIQYF.

This chain joins TRBV5-1 and TRBJ2-3, with 11 bases fitting TRBD2. Per germline, CDR1 SGHRS and CDR2 YFSETQ. This CDR3 region has 19 residues. The V segment lost 7 bases and the J segment 2 bases; nucleotides outside the gene matches: 18. The CDR3 nucleotides are TGCGCCAGCCGCGGGCTTGGTGCGGCTAGCGGGGGGTCCACAGATACGCAGTATTTT. The encoded protein is CASRGLGAASGGSTDTQYF.

V and J are TRBV5-4 and TRBJ2-1; D might be TRBD1 (5 bases). The CDR3 sequence is 14 residues long. Trimming removed 2 bases from V and 8 bases from J, with 14 bases in between. Germline CDR1 is SGHNT and CDR2 is YYREEE (reference sequence). CDR3 amino acids: CASSLGAVVDEQFF. The DNA for the CDR3 is TGTGCCAGCAGCTTAGGGGCAGTCGTGGATGAGCAGTTCTTC.

To note about this clone: Other DNA sequences from this sample encode an identical CDR3 as well. This rearrangement joins TRBV18 to TRBJ2-5, with 9 positions matching TRBD2. The CDR3 sequence is 15 residues long. Germline V gene data show CDR1 as KGHSH and CDR2 as LQKENI. V lost 3 bases and J lost 2; bases outside the gene matches: 4. The CDR3 DNA sequence: TGTGCCAGCTCACCTAGCGGGGGAATACAAGAGACCCAGTACTTC. This translates into CASSPSGGIQETQYF. The complete variable domain, with remaining parts taken from reference TRBV18 and TRBJ2-5, reads NAGVMQNPRHLVRRRGQEARLRCSPMKGHSHVYWYRQLPEEGLKFMVYLQKENIIDESGMPKERFSAEFPKEGPSILRIQQVVRGDSAAYFCASSPSGGIQETQYFGPGTRLLVL.

The chain combines TRBV2 with TRBJ2-3; 10 bases map to TRBD1. The CDR3 covers 15 residues. Germline values: CDR1 SNHLY, CDR2 FYNNEI. V shed 5 bases, J shed 2 bases, and the junction held 4 bases outside the gene matches. CDR3 residues: CASSLDRGFTDTQYF. CDR3 DNA sequence: TGTGCCAGCAGTCTGGACAGGGGGTTCACAGATACGCAGTATTTT.

J is TRBJ1-6 and V is TRBV19; no clear D gene. This CDR3 is 13 amino acids long. Germline V gene lookup returns CDR1 LNHDA and CDR2 SQIVND (reference sequence). Trimming removed 8 bases from V and 7 bases from J, with 12 bases in between. Here the CDR3 reads CASGTSLNSPLHF. The CDR3 DNA reads as TGTGCCAGTGGTACTTCCTTAAATTCACCCCTCCACTTT.

By share, this clone ranks as large. The chain uses TRBV11-2 and TRBJ1-6; 9 bases align to TRBD1. This CDR3 comprises 14 residues. The V gene's germline CDR1 is SGHAT and CDR2 FQNNGV. The V and J ends lost 4 bases and 7 bases, in that order; junction bases with no gene match: 2. In DNA form, the CDR3 reads TGTGCCAGCAGCTATACAGGGGGCAATTCACCCCTCCACTTT. It specifies CASSYTGGNSPLHF.

This clone was detected once. The J gene is TRBJ2-5, the V gene TRBV7-8; D gene unclear. This CDR3 has 16 amino acids. Trimming pared 1 base from V and 4 bases from J, leaving 16 bases between. Looked up from germline, CDR1 is SGHVS and CDR2 is FQNEAQ. The DNA of the CDR3 is TGTGCCAGCAGCTTAGGACTGACCTCCCGAGGAGAGACCCAGTACTTC. This sequence encodes CASSLGLTSRGETQYF.

The chain is built from TRBV5-5 and TRBJ2-3, with 9 bases that match TRBD1. The CDR3 totals 15 residues. The germline CDR1 and CDR2 sequences are SGHKS and YYEKEE (reference sequence). V was clipped by 4 bases and J by 4 bases; unmatched bases: 7. CDR3 sequence (DNA): TGTGCCAGCAGCAGAGCGGGACAGGGCTCAGATACGCAGTATTTT. This sequence encodes CASSRAGQGSDTQYF. Full variable domain (missing parts from reference TRBV5-5 and TRBJ2-3): DAGVTQSPTHLIKTRGQQVTLRCSPISGHKSVSWYQQVLGQGPQFIFQYYEKEERGRGNFPDRFSARQFPNYSSELNVNALLLGDSALYLCASSRAGQGSDTQYFGPGTRLTVL.

The V and J genes are TRBV4-1 and TRBJ2-2; TRBD2 agrees at 9 bases. Germline V gene lookup returns CDR1 MGHRA and CDR2 YSYEKL. The J segment lost 6 bases and the V segment lost 3 bases, leaving 11 bases of the junction unmatched. The CDR3 has 17 residues. The CDR3 sequence: CASSQGPRGGLSGELFF. The CDR3 nucleotides are TGCGCCAGCAGCCAGGGGCCGCGGGGGGGCCTCTCCGGGGAGCTGTTTTTT.

This clone appeared a few times. The V and J genes are TRBV3-1 (or the pseudogene TRBV3-2) and TRBJ1-1; 9 bases align to TRBD1. This CDR3 has 15 amino acids. Per the germline V gene, CDR1 is LGHDT and CDR2 is YNNKEL (reference sequence). Trimming removed 6 bases from V and 4 bases from J; junction bases left unmatched: 9. The CDR3 bases are TGTGCCAGCAGTACAGGGGGCCTCGTGGGCACTGAAGCTTTCTTT. Its translation: CASSTGGLVGTEAFF.

The V gene is TRBV6-6, the J gene TRBJ2-3, with 11 bases that match TRBD1. The CDR3 spans 15 residues. V was clipped by 6 bases and J by 2 bases; unmatched bases: 4. Per the germline V gene, CDR1 is MNHNY and CDR2 is SVGAGI (reference sequence). This CDR3 reads CASRPGQGATDTQYF. CDR3 coding DNA: TGTGCCAGCAGACCAGGACAGGGGGCCACAGATACGCAGTATTTT.

The rearrangement joins TRBV3-1 (or the pseudogene TRBV3-2) to TRBJ1-1, with a tentative D call TRBD1 (6 bases). Germline CDR1 LGHDT, CDR2 YNNKEL (reference sequence). The CDR3 loop spans 13 amino acids. V was clipped by 4 bases and J by 6 bases, with 12 bases between them. CDR3 residues: CASSPRGISEAFF. CDR3 in DNA: TGTGCCAGCAGCCCCAGGGGTATCTCTGAAGCTTTCTTT.

Only a few counts were recorded for this clone. The genes are TRBV12-3 or TRBV12-4 and TRBJ1-1; 10 nucleotides agree with TRBD1. The CDR3 sequence is 13 residues long. V lost 7 bases and J lost 6; bases outside the gene matches: 5. The CDR3 region is CASTGDRGAEAFF. In nucleotides, the CDR3 is TGTGCCAGCACCGGGGACAGGGGCGCTGAAGCTTTCTTT.